This T cell receptor (beta chain) was documented in a study of radiation and T cells in renal cell carcinoma. Documented time point: blood 4 weeks post-SBRT, at nephrectomy. Described treatment: 15 Gy SBRT to primary tumor, nephrectomy 4 weeks later. Losses at the gene ends were 6 bases for V and 4 bases for J; bases not matched to a gene: 5. In germline, CDR1 is MDHEN, CDR2 SYDVKM. The CDR3 is made up of 15 amino acids. The method was immunoSEQ multiplex PCR; TCRdb's version includes in-frame clones alone and lacks a portion of them. Altogether fewer than 85,000 clones are present, 89% being singletons, with the ten largest covering nearly 6%.

The source is a woman in her 70s with renal cell carcinoma. The V gene is TRBV28, the J gene TRBJ1-6; TRBD1 aligns across 8 bases. Sequencing used blood, obtained from a patient whose treatment included radiotherapy and nephrectomy. In DNA, the CDR3 is TGTGCCAGCAGGGTACAGGGGGAATATAATTCACCCCTCCACTTT. It is translated as CASRVQGEYNSPLHF.